Listed below are T cell receptor beta chains from one sample, sequenced in a study of T cell responses to AZD1222 COVID-19 vaccine. Using immunoSEQ multiplex PCR, the repertoire was profiled, and TCRdb retains in-frame clones only, with some absent. The table records 75,000 to 90,000 clones, around 90% of them present only once. The sequencing here drew on peripheral blood, taken on day 0 of AZD1222 vaccination. The receptors come from an adult in good health. The CDR3 runs from the conserved cysteine through the conserved F or W. A D gene is named only where the DNA matches it firmly. Expanded clones are given a class, and other clones once, few, many or no size at all.

v_call: TRBV6-4; clone_size: few; j_call: TRBJ2-2; d_call: TRBD2; cdr3_nt: TGTGCCAGCAGTGACCTAGCGGGGGGCTCCGGGGAGCTGTTTTTT; cdr3_aa: CASSDLAGGSGELFF
v_call: TRBV27; clone_size: .; j_call: TRBJ1-5; d_call: .; cdr3_nt: TGTGCCAGCAGTTTGCGAGGTCACGGCAATCAGCCCCAGCATTTT; cdr3_aa: CASSLRGHGNQPQHF
v_call: TRBV4-2; clone_size: .; j_call: TRBJ2-1; d_call: TRBD2; cdr3_nt: TGTGCCAGCAGCCAAGCCTATGCGACTAGCGGGAGTGGTGAGCAGTTCTTC; cdr3_aa: CASSQAYATSGSGEQFF
v_call: TRBV5-1; clone_size: .; j_call: TRBJ1-1; d_call: TRBD1; cdr3_nt: TGCGCCAGCAGCTTGTGGGACAGGGGCTGGGGGGACACTGAAGCTTTCTTT; cdr3_aa: CASSLWDRGWGDTEAFF
v_call: TRBV9; clone_size: .; j_call: TRBJ2-3; d_call: .; cdr3_nt: TGTGCCAGCAGCGCAAACACAGATACGCAGTATTTT; cdr3_aa: CASSANTDTQYF
v_call: TRBV12-3/TRBV12-4; clone_size: .; j_call: TRBJ2-7; d_call: TRBD1; cdr3_nt: TGTGCCAGCAGTTTCGGGACAGCGAACGAGCAGTACTTC; cdr3_aa: CASSFGTANEQYF
v_call: TRBV19; clone_size: .; j_call: TRBJ2-1; d_call: TRBD2; cdr3_nt: TGTGCCAGTAGTATAGTCCCGGGACTAGCGGGAGGCAATGAGCAGTTCTTC; cdr3_aa: CASSIVPGLAGGNEQFF
v_call: TRBV7-8; clone_size: .; j_call: TRBJ2-7; d_call: TRBD1; cdr3_nt: TGTGCCAGCAGCCCAGTTACGGGACAGGGTTCTTACGAGCAGTACTTC; cdr3_aa: CASSPVTGQGSYEQYF
v_call: TRBV7-9; clone_size: .; j_call: TRBJ1-5; d_call: .; cdr3_nt: TGTGCCAGCAGCTTAGCAGAACCTAATCAGCCCCAGCATTTT; cdr3_aa: CASSLAEPNQPQHF
v_call: TRBV19; clone_size: .; j_call: TRBJ1-5; d_call: .; cdr3_nt: TGTGCCAGTAGTCGGGGGGGTCTCGATCAGCCCCAGCATTTT; cdr3_aa: CASSRGGLDQPQHF
v_call: TRBV29-1; clone_size: .; j_call: TRBJ2-1; d_call: .; cdr3_nt: TGCAGCGTAGCTGACAGCTTCGGCGGTTGGGATGAGCAGTTCTTC; cdr3_aa: CSVADSFGGWDEQFF
v_call: TRBV5-1; clone_size: once; j_call: TRBJ2-2; d_call: .; cdr3_nt: TGCGCCAGCAGCTTGAATGGGGATACCGGGGAGCTGTTTTTT; cdr3_aa: CASSLNGDTGELFF
v_call: TRBV6-1; clone_size: .; j_call: TRBJ1-2; d_call: .; cdr3_nt: TGTGCCAGCAGTGAAACAGATCCTTATGGCTACACCTTC; cdr3_aa: CASSETDPYGYTF
v_call: TRBV5-6; clone_size: once; j_call: TRBJ2-7; d_call: TRBD2; cdr3_nt: TGTGCCAGCAGCTTGGTGGCGCCTAGCGGTACCTACGAGCAGTACTTC; cdr3_aa: CASSLVAPSGTYEQYF
v_call: TRBV9; clone_size: .; j_call: TRBJ1-2; d_call: .; cdr3_nt: TGTGCCAGCAGCCCAACAGGGAACTATGGCTACACCTTC; cdr3_aa: CASSPTGNYGYTF
v_call: TRBV6-2/TRBV6-3; clone_size: .; j_call: TRBJ1-1; d_call: TRBD1; cdr3_nt: TGTGCCAGCAGTATCTCCGGGACAGACACTGAAGCTTTCTTT; cdr3_aa: CASSISGTDTEAFF
v_call: TRBV14; clone_size: few; j_call: TRBJ2-3; d_call: TRBD2; cdr3_nt: TGTGCCAGCAGCGGACTAGCGGGAACAGATACGCAGTATTTT; cdr3_aa: CASSGLAGTDTQYF
v_call: TRBV5-1; clone_size: .; j_call: TRBJ1-4; d_call: .; cdr3_nt: TGCGCCAGCAGCTTGGATAGGGCTGAAAAACTGTTTTTT; cdr3_aa: CASSLDRAEKLFF
v_call: TRBV5-1; clone_size: once; j_call: TRBJ1-2; d_call: .; cdr3_nt: TGCGCCAGCAGCTTGGTCGGGGGAGGAGGCTACACCTTC; cdr3_aa: CASSLVGGGGYTF
v_call: TRBV6-5; clone_size: .; j_call: TRBJ2-2; d_call: TRBD1; cdr3_nt: TGTGCCAGCAGATGGACAGGCGCGAACACCGGGGAGCTGTTTTTT; cdr3_aa: CASRWTGANTGELFF
v_call: TRBV7-2; clone_size: .; j_call: TRBJ2-6; d_call: .; cdr3_nt: TGTGCCAGCAGCTTCGTAGGGACCTCTGGAGGGGCCAACGTCCTGACTTTC; cdr3_aa: CASSFVGTSGGANVLTF
v_call: TRBV19; clone_size: .; j_call: TRBJ1-1; d_call: TRBD1; cdr3_nt: TGTGCCAGTAGTATTCCGGACAGGCCAAACACTGAAGCTTTCTTT; cdr3_aa: CASSIPDRPNTEAFF
v_call: TRBV9; clone_size: .; j_call: TRBJ2-1; d_call: TRBD2; cdr3_nt: TGTGCCAGCAGCTTTAGCGGGGGAAGCTCCTACAATGAGCAGTTCTTC; cdr3_aa: CASSFSGGSSYNEQFF
v_call: TRBV3-1/TRBV3-2; clone_size: .; j_call: TRBJ1-1; d_call: .; cdr3_nt: TGTGCCAGCAGCTTATTGGGGGGAGCTAACACTGAAGCTTTCTTT; cdr3_aa: CASSLLGGANTEAFF
v_call: TRBV12-3/TRBV12-4; clone_size: .; j_call: TRBJ2-5; d_call: TRBD1; cdr3_nt: TGTGCCAGCAACTTGGACAGGCAAGAGACCCAGTACTTC; cdr3_aa: CASNLDRQETQYF
v_call: TRBV6-1; clone_size: .; j_call: TRBJ2-7; d_call: .; cdr3_nt: TGTGCCAGCAGTGAAGCGCAGGGAAGGAGCGAGCAGTACTTC; cdr3_aa: CASSEAQGRSEQYF
v_call: TRBV7-9; clone_size: once; j_call: TRBJ1-1; d_call: .; cdr3_nt: TGTGCCAGCAGCCCCGGGGTAGCGAACACTGAAGCTTTCTTT; cdr3_aa: CASSPGVANTEAFF
v_call: TRBV29-1; clone_size: once; j_call: TRBJ1-1; d_call: .; cdr3_nt: TGCAGCGTTGAAGGGACAGTGGGGGACACTGAAGCTTTCTTT; cdr3_aa: CSVEGTVGDTEAFF
v_call: TRBV7-6; clone_size: .; j_call: TRBJ2-1; d_call: TRBD1; cdr3_nt: TGTGCCAGCAGCCCATACAGGGGCTCCTACAATGAGCAGTTCTTC; cdr3_aa: CASSPYRGSYNEQFF
v_call: TRBV5-6; clone_size: .; j_call: TRBJ2-7; d_call: TRBD1; cdr3_nt: TGTGCCAGCAGCTACGACAGGGGCGTCTACGAGCAGTACTTC; cdr3_aa: CASSYDRGVYEQYF
v_call: TRBV6-5; clone_size: .; j_call: TRBJ2-1; d_call: TRBD2; cdr3_nt: TGTGCCAGCAGTTATGGGCTAGCGGGGTACAATGAGCAGTTCTTC; cdr3_aa: CASSYGLAGYNEQFF
v_call: TRBV3-1/TRBV3-2; clone_size: .; j_call: TRBJ1-4; d_call: .; cdr3_nt: TGTGCCAGCAGCCAAGATCGGGAGGGCGATGAAAAACTGTTTTTT; cdr3_aa: CASSQDREGDEKLFF
v_call: TRBV30; clone_size: .; j_call: TRBJ1-1; d_call: .; cdr3_nt: TGTGCCTGGAGCTCCCAACAGGGAGCTGAAGCTTTCTTT; cdr3_aa: CAWSSQQGAEAFF
v_call: TRBV7-9; clone_size: .; j_call: TRBJ1-1; d_call: .; cdr3_nt: TGTGCCAGCAGCTCGGGACTGACTAACACTGAAGCTTTCTTT; cdr3_aa: CASSSGLTNTEAFF
v_call: TRBV3-1/TRBV3-2; clone_size: .; j_call: TRBJ1-1; d_call: .; cdr3_nt: TGTGCCAGCAGCCAAGAGGGGACTGAAGCTTTCTTT; cdr3_aa: CASSQEGTEAFF
v_call: TRBV19; clone_size: .; j_call: TRBJ1-4; d_call: .; cdr3_nt: TGTGCCACGAAGAGAGGGAGGGCGAATGAAAAACTGTTTTTT; cdr3_aa: CATKRGRANEKLFF
v_call: TRBV7-9; clone_size: .; j_call: TRBJ2-1; d_call: TRBD2; cdr3_nt: TGTGCCAGCAGCATCCGCCTAGCGGGAGAGGGCGGGGATGAGCAGTTCTTC; cdr3_aa: CASSIRLAGEGGDEQFF
v_call: TRBV2; clone_size: .; j_call: TRBJ1-2; d_call: .; cdr3_nt: TGTGCCAGCAGTGTAACAGGGAATAGATCGATCTATGGCTACACCTTC; cdr3_aa: CASSVTGNRSIYGYTF
v_call: TRBV11-1; clone_size: .; j_call: TRBJ1-2; d_call: TRBD1; cdr3_nt: TGTGCCAGCAGCTTAGCGCCCACCGGGACAGGGCATGGCTACACCTTC; cdr3_aa: CASSLAPTGTGHGYTF
v_call: TRBV3-1/TRBV3-2; clone_size: .; j_call: TRBJ1-2; d_call: .; cdr3_nt: TGTGCCAGCAGCCCAATGTCATTGGCCTATGGCTACACCTTC; cdr3_aa: CASSPMSLAYGYTF
v_call: TRBV2; clone_size: .; j_call: TRBJ2-7; d_call: TRBD1; cdr3_nt: TGTGCCAGCAATTTACCGGGACAGGCCTACGAGCAGTACTTC; cdr3_aa: CASNLPGQAYEQYF